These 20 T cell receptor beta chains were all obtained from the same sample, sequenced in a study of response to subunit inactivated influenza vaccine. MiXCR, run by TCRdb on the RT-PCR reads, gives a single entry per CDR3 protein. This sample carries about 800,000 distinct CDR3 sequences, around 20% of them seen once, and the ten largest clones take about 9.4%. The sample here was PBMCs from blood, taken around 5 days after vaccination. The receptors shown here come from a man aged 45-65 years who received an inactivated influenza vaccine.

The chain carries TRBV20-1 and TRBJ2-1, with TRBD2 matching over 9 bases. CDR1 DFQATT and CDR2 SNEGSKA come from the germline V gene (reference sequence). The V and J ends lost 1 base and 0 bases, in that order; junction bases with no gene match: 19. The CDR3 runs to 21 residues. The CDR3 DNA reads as TGCAGTGCTAGAGTTTGGGTTTTCAGCGGGGGGACACATCCCTCCTACAATGAGCAGTTCTTC. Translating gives CSARVWVFSGGTHPSYNEQFF.

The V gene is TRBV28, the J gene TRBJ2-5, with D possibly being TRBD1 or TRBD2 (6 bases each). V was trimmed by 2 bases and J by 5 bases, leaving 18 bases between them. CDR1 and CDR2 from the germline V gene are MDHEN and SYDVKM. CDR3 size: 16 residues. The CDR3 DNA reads TGTGCCAGCAGTTTAGGGACGGGGGCGCGGGCGGAGACCCAGTACTTC. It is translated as CASSLGTGARAETQYF.

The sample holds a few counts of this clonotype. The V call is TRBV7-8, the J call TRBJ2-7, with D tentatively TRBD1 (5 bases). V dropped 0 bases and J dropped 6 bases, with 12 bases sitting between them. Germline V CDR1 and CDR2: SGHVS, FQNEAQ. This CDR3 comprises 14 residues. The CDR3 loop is CASSLAKGAGEQYF. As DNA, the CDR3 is TGTGCCAGCAGCTTAGCGAAAGGGGCAGGCGAGCAGTACTTC.

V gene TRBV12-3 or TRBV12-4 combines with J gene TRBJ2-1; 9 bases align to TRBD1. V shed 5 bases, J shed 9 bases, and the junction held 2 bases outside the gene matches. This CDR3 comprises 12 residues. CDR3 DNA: TGTGCCAGCAGTACAGGGGGCAGTGAGCAGTTCTTC. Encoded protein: CASSTGGSEQFF.

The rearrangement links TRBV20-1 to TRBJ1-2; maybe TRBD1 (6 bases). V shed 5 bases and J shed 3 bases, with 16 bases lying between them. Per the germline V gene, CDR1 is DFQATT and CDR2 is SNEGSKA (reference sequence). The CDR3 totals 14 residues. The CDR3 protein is CSAAGQFGDYGYTF. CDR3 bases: TGCAGTGCTGCGGGACAATTCGGGGACTATGGCTACACCTTC.

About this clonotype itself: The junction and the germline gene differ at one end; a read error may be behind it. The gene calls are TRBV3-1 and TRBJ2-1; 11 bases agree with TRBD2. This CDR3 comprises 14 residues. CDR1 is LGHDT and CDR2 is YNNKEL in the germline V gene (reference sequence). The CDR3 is CANSQLAGGREQFF. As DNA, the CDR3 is TGTGCCAACAGCCAGCTAGCGGGGGGAAGAGAGCAGTTCTTC.

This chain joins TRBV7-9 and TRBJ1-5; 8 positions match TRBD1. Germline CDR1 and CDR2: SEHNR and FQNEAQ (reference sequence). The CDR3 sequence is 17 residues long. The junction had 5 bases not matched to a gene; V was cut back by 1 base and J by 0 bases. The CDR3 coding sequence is TGTGCCAGCAGCTTAGGGACAGGGTGGTATAGCAATCAGCCCCAGCATTTT. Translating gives CASSLGTGWYSNQPQHF.

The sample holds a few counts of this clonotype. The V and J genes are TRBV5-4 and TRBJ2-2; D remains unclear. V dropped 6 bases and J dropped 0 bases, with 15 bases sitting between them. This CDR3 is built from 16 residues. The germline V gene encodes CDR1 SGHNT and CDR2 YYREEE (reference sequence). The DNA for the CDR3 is TGTGCCAGCACCTTAGCCCCGTACGCGAACACCGGGGAGCTGTTTTTT. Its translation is CASTLAPYANTGELFF.

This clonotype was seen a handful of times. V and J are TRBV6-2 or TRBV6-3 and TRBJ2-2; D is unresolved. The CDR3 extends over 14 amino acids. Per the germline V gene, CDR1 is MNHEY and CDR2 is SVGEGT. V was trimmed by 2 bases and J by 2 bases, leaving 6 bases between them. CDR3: CASSYPSNTGELFF. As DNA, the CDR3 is TGTGCCAGCAGTTACCCTAGTAACACCGGGGAGCTGTTTTTT.

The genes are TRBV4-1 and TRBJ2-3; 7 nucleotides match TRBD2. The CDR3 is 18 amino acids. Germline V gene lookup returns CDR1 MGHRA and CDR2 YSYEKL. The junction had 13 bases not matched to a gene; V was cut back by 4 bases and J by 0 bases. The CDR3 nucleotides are TGCGCCAGCAGCCCAACCCCGGGACTATTTTACAGCACAGATACGCAGTATTTT. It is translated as CASSPTPGLFYSTDTQYF.

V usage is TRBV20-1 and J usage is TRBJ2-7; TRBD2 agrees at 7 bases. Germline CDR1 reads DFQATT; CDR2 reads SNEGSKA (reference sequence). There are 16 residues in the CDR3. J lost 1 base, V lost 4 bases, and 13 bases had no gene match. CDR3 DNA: TGCAGTGCTATCTCGAGTGTGGCGGGGGATTCCTACGAGCAGTACTTC. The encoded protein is CSAISSVAGDSYEQYF.

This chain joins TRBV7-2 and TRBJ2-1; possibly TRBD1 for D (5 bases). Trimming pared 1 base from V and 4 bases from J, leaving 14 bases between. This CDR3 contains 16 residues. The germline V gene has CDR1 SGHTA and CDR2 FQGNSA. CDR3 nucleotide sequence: TGTGCCAGCAGCTTAGTTGGCGGCAGGGTGTACAATGAGCAGTTCTTC. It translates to CASSLVGGRVYNEQFF.

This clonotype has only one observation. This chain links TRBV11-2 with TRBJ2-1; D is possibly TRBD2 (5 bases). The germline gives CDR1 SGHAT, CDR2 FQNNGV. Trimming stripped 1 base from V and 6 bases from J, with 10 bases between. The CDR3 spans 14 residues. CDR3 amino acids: CASSLGPEGNEQFF. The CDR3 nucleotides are TGTGCCAGCAGCTTAGGGCCCGAGGGCAATGAGCAGTTCTTC.

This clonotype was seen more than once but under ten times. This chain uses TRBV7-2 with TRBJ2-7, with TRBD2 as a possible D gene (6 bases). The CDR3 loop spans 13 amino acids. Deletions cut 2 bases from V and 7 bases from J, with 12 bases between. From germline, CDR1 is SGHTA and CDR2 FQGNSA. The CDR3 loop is CASSLRLGREQYF. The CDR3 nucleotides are TGTGCCAGCAGCTTAAGGCTGGGGAGGGAGCAGTACTTC.

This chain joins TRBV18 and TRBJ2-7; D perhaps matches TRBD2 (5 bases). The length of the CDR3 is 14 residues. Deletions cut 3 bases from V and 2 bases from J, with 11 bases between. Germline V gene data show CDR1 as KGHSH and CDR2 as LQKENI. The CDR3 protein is CASSPGLPAYEQYF. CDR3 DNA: TGTGCCAGCTCACCTGGACTTCCTGCCTACGAGCAGTACTTC.

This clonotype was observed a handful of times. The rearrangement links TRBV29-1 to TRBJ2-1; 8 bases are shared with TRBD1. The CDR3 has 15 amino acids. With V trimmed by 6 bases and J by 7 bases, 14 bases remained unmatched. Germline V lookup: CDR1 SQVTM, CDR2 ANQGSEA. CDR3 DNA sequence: TGCAGCGTCTCAACCGACAGGGGCCTGATGAATGAGCAGTTCTTC. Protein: CSVSTDRGLMNEQFF.

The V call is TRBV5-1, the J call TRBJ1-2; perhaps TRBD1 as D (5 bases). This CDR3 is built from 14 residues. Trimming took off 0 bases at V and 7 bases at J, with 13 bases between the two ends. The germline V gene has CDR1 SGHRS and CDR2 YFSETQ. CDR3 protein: CASSLDRAGTGYTF. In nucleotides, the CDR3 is TGCGCCAGCAGCTTGGATAGGGCAGGGACTGGCTACACCTTC.

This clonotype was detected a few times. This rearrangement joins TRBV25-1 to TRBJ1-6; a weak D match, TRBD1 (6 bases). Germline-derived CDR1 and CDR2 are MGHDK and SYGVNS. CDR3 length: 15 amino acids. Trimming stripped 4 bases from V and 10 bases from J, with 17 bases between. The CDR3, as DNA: TGTGCCAGCAGTGCTCGGGGCAGGGGTGACTCACCCCTCCACTTT. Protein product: CASSARGRGDSPLHF.

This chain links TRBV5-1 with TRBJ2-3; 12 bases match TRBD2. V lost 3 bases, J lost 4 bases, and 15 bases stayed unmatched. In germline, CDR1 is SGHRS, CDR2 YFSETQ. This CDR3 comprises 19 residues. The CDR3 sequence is CASSSPPGLAGQRADTQYF. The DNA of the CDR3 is TGCGCCAGCAGCTCCCCTCCGGGACTAGCGGGTCAAAGAGCAGATACGCAGTATTTT.

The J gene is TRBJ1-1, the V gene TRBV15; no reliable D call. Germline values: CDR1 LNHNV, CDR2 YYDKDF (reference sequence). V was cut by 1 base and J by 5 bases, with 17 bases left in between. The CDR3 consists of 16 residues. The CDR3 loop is CATSRVKEPGRTEAFF. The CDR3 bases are TGTGCCACCAGCAGAGTAAAAGAGCCCGGAAGGACTGAAGCTTTCTTT.